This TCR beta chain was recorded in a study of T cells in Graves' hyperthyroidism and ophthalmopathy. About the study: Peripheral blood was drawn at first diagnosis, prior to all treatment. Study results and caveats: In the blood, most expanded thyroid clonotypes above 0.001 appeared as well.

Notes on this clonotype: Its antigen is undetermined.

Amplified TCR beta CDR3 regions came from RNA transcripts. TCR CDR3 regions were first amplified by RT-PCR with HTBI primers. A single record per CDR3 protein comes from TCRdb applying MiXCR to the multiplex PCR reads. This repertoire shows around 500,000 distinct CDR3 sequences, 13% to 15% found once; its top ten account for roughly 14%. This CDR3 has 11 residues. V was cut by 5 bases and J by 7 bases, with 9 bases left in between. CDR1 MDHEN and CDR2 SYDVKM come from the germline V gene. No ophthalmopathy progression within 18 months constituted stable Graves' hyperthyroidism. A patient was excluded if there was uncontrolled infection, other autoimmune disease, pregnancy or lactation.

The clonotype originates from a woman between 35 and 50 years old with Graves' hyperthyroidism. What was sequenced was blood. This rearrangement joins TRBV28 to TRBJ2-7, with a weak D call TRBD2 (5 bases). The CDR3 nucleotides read TGTGCCAGCAGTGTTTCGGGGGAGCAGTACTTC. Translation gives CASSVSGEQYF.